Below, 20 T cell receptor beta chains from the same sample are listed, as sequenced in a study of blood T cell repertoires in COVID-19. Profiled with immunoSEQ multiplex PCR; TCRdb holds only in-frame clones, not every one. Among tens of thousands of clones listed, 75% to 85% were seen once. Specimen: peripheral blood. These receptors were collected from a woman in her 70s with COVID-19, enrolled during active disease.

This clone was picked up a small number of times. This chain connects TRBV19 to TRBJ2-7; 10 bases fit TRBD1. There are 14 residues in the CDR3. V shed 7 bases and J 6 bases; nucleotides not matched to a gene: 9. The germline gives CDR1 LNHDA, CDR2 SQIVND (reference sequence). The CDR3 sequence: CASTRGTGVVEQYV. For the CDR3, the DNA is TGTGCCAGTACCCGCGGGACAGGGGTTGTCGAGCAGTACGTC.

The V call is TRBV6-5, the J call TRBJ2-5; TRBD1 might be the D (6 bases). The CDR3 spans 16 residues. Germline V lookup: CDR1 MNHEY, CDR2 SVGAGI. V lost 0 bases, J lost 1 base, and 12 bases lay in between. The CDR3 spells CASSYSGGVPQETQYF. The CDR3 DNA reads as TGTGCCAGCAGTTACTCAGGGGGAGTACCCCAAGAGACCCAGTACTTC.

CDR3 in amino acids: CAISAQGRDTQYF. For the CDR3, the DNA is TGTGCCATCAGTGCACAGGGGAGAGATACGCAGTATTTT. The chain employs TRBV10-3 and TRBJ2-3; 7 bases are a match to TRBD1. After removal of 4 bases from V and 5 bases from J, the junction contained 3 bases not matched to a gene. Germline CDR1 is ENHRY and CDR2 is SYGVKD. CDR3 length: 13 amino acids.

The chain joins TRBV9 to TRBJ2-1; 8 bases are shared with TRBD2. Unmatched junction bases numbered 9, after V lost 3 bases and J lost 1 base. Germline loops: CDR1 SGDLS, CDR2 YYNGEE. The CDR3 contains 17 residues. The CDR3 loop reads CASSGLIGRGSYNEQFF. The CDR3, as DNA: TGTGCCAGCAGCGGGTTAATCGGGAGGGGGTCCTACAATGAGCAGTTCTTC.

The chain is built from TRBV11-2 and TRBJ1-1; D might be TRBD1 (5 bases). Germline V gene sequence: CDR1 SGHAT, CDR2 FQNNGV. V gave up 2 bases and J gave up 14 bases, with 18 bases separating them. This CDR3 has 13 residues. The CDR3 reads CASSLSGVPPSFF. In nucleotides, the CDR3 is TGTGCCAGCAGCTTATCGGGGGTGCCCCCAAGCTTCTTT. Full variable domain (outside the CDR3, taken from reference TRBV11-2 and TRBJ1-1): EAGVAQSPRYKIIEKRQSVAFWCNPISGHATLYWYQQILGQGPKLLIQFQNNGVVDDSQLPKDRFSAERLKGVDSTLKIQPAKLEDSAVYLCASSLSGVPPSFFGQGTRLTVV.

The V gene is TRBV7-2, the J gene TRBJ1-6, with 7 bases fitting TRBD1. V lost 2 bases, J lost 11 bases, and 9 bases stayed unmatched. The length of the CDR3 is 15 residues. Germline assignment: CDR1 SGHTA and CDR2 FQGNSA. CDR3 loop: CASSLRGQRTTPLHF. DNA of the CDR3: TGTGCCAGCAGCTTAAGGGGACAGCGTACTACACCCCTCCACTTT. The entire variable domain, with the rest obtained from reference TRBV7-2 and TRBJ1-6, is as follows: GAGVSQSPSNKVTEKGKDVELRCDPISGHTALYWYRQSLGQGLEFLIYFQGNSAPDKSGLPSDRFSAERTGGSVSTLTIQRTQQEDSAVYLCASSLRGQRTTPLHFGNGTRLTVT.

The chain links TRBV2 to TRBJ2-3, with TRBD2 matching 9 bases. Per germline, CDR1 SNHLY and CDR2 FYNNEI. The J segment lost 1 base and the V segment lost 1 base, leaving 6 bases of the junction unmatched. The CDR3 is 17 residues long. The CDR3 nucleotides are TGTGCCAGCAGTGAAGAAGGGCTAGCGGGGCGCACAGATACGCAGTATTTT. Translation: CASSEEGLAGRTDTQYF.

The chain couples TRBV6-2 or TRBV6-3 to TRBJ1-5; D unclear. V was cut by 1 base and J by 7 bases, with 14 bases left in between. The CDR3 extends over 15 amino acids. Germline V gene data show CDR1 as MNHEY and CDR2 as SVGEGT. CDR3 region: CASSYFQSRRQPQHF. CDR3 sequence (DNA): TGTGCCAGCAGTTACTTCCAATCCCGGAGGCAGCCCCAGCATTTT.

The CDR3 nucleotides are TGTGCCAGCAGTGACATGGACACCACTGAAGCTTTCTTT. Protein: CASSDMDTTEAFF. The chain couples TRBV2 to TRBJ1-1, with D possibly TRBD1 on 5 matching bases. Germline V gene lookup returns CDR1 SNHLY and CDR2 FYNNEI. This CDR3 has 13 residues. V lost 3 bases and J lost 4, with 9 bases in between.

The CDR3 DNA sequence: TGTGCCAGCAGCTCTATCGGGACTAGCGGTAGCACAGATACGCAGTATTTT. Translated: CASSSIGTSGSTDTQYF. The rearrangement uses TRBV5-6 and TRBJ2-3; 11 nucleotides match TRBD2. CDR3 length: 17 amino acids. CDR1 SGHDT and CDR2 YYEEEE come from the germline V gene. V lost 3 bases and J lost 0; bases outside the gene matches: 6.

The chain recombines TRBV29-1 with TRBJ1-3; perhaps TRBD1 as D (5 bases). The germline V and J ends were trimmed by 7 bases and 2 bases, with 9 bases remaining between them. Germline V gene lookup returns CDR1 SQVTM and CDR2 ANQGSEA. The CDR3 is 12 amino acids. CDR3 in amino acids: CSASTAGNTIYF. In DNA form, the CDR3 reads TGCAGCGCTTCGACAGCTGGAAACACCATATATTTT.

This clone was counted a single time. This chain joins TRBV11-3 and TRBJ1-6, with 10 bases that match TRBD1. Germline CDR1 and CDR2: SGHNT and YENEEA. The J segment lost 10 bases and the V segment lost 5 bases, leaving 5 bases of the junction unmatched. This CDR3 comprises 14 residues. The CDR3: CASSPGQGDSPLHF. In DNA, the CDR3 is TGTGCCAGCAGCCCAGGACAGGGGGACTCACCCCTCCACTTT.

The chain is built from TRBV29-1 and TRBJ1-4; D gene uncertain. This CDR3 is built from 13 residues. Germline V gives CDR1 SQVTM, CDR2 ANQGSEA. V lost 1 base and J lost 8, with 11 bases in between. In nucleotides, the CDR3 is TGCAGCGTTGAAGGAACCGGGATCGAAAAACTGTTTTTT. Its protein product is CSVEGTGIEKLFF.

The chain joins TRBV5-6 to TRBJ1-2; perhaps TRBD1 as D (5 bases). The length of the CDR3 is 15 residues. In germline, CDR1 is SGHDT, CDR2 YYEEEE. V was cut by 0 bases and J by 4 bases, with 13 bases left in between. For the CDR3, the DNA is TGTGCCAGCAGCTTGGTGGGCAGGGAGGGCTATGGCTACACCTTC. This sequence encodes CASSLVGREGYGYTF.

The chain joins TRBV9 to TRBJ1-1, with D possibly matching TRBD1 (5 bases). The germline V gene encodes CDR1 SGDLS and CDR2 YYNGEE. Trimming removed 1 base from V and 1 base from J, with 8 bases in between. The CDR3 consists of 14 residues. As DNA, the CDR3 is TGTGCCAGCAGCGTAACAGGACAGAACACTGAAGCTTTCTTT. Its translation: CASSVTGQNTEAFF.

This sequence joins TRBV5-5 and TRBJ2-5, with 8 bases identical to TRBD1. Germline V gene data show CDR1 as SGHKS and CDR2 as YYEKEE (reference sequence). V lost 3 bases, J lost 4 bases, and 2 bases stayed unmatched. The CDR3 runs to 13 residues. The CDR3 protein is CASSSTGVETQYF. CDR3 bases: TGTGCCAGCAGCTCGACAGGGGTAGAGACCCAGTACTTC.

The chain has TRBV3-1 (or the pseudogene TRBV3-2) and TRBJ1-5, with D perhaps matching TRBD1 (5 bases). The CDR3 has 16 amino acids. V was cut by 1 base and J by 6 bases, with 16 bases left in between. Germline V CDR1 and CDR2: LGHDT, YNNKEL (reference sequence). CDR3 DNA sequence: TGTGCCAGCAGCCAAGCAGGAGGGAGGGGCGCTCAGCCCCAGCATTTT. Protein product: CASSQAGGRGAQPQHF.

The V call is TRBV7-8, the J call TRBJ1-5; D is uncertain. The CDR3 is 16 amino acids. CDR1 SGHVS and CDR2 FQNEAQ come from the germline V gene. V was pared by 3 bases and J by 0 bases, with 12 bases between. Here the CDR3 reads CASSFEGRYSNQPQHF. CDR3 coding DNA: TGTGCCAGCAGCTTCGAGGGCCGGTATAGCAATCAGCCCCAGCATTTT.

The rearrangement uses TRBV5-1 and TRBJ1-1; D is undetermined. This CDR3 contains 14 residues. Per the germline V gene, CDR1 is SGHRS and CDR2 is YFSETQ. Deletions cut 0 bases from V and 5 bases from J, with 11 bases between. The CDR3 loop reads CASSLGELRTEAFF. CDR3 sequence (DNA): TGCGCCAGCAGCTTGGGTGAGCTCCGTACTGAAGCTTTCTTT.

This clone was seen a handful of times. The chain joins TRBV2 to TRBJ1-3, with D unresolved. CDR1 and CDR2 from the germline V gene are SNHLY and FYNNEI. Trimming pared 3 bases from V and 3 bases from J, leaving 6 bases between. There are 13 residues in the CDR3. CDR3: CASSEQRGNTIYF. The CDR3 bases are TGTGCCAGCAGTGAGCAGCGTGGAAACACCATATATTTT.